This T cell receptor beta chain was captured in a study of T cell changes during pregnancy in multiple sclerosis. The method was immunoSEQ multiplex PCR; TCRdb's version includes in-frame clones alone and lacks a portion of them. The repertoire consists of about 80,000 clones, with 85% to 95% occurring once and the leading ten covering 2% to 3%. The CDR3 runs to 14 residues. CDR1 and CDR2 (germline): MNHNY, SVGAGI (reference sequence). Trimming cost V 5 bases and J 2 bases; bases outside gene matches: 4. The chain employs TRBV6-6 and TRBJ1-1; the match to TRBD1 covers 8 bases. The receptor comes from a female donor with multiple sclerosis, enrolled in a pregnancy study. Material: peripheral blood, obtained in the third trimester of pregnancy. Here the CDR3 DNA reads TGTGCCAGCAGTGCGACAGGGGTCAACACTGAAGCTTTCTTT. This gives the protein CASSATGVNTEAFF.